This T cell receptor (beta chain) stems from a study of radiation and T cells in renal cell carcinoma. Background on the study: Nephrectomy followed 15 Gy stereotactic body radiation by 4 weeks.

As concerns this clone: The antigen remains undetermined.

The CDR3 covers 13 residues. The V and J ends lost 3 bases and 4 bases respectively, with 10 bases between them. Germline values: CDR1 SGDLS, CDR2 YYNGEE. Using immunoSEQ multiplex PCR, the repertoire was profiled, and TCRdb retains in-frame clones only, with some absent. Of around 120,000 clones in the sample, 70% to 90% were seen once. Study-level results: From baseline, blood top tumor clonotypes peaked at 2 weeks post-radiation.

Indicated time point: blood 2 weeks post-SBRT. Sample treatment: 15 Gy SBRT to primary tumor, nephrectomy 4 weeks later. Radiation-treated patients gave blood at baseline, week 2 and week 4. This receptor was taken from a woman aged 55-69 years with renal cell carcinoma. Specimen: blood, collected from a patient whose treatment included radiotherapy and nephrectomy. V is TRBV9 and J is TRBJ2-5; no definite D call. The CDR3 sequence is CASSADTGETQYF. For the CDR3, the DNA is TGTGCCAGCAGCGCCGACACGGGAGAGACCCAGTACTTC.